The clone carrying this T cell receptor beta chain appeared a few times. Per the germline V gene, CDR1 is LNHDA and CDR2 is SQIVND (reference sequence). V was clipped by 0 bases and J by 1 base, with 10 bases between them. This CDR3 spans 17 amino acids. This specimen comes from a study of T cells in Graves' hyperthyroidism and ophthalmopathy. On the study more broadly: Peripheral blood was secured at the point of initial diagnosis, before any treatment.

Amplification yielded TCR beta CDR3 regions, with RNA transcripts as the source. Using the HTBI primer set, a first-round RT-PCR was run on the TCR CDR3. MiXCR was run by TCRdb on the multiplex PCR reads, yielding one entry per CDR3 protein. The sample lists about 260,000 distinct CDR3 sequences; roughly 15% were seen once. The TCR originated in a woman younger than 35 with Graves' ophthalmopathy. The source material was blood. V and J are TRBV19 and TRBJ2-6; the D gene is possibly TRBD1 (5 bases). DNA for the CDR3: TGTGCCAGTAGTATAGACGCCAGGGCGTCTGGGGCCAACGTCCTGACTTTC. Protein sequence: CASSIDARASGANVLTF.